This T cell receptor (beta chain) was recovered during a study of blood T cell repertoires in COVID-19. Method: immunoSEQ multiplex PCR; TCRdb's copy keeps in-frame clones and lacks some. The sample holds about 410,000 clones, roughly 89% seen once. Germline CDR1 and CDR2: MGHRA and YSYEKL. Trimming cost V 3 bases and J 6 bases, with 9 bases left between them. The CDR3 runs to 12 residues. The sequenced sample was peripheral blood. The rearrangement links TRBV4-1 to TRBJ2-7, with a weak D call TRBD2 (6 bases). The sequence derives from a woman aged 25 to 39 with active or convalescent COVID-19. CDR3 in DNA: TGCGCCAGCAGCCACCCAGCGGGCGAGCAGTACTTC. Translated, it gives CASSHPAGEQYF.